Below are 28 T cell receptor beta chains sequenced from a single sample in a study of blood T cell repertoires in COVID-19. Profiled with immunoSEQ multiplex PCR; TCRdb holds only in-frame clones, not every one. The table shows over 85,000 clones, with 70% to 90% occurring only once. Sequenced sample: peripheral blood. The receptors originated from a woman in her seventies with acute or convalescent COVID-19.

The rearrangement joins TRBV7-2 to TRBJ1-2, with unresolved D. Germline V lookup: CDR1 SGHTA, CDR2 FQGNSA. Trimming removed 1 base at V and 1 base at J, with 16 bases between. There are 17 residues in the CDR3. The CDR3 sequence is CASSLGGPGSVNYGYTF. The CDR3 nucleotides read TGTGCCAGCAGCTTAGGCGGGCCTGGAAGTGTTAACTATGGCTACACCTTC. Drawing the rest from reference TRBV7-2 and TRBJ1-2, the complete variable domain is GAGVSQSPSNKVTEKGKDVELRCDPISGHTALYWYRQSLGQGLEFLIYFQGNSAPDKSGLPSDRFSAERTGGSVSTLTIQRTQQEDSAVYLCASSLGGPGSVNYGYTFGSGTRLTVV.

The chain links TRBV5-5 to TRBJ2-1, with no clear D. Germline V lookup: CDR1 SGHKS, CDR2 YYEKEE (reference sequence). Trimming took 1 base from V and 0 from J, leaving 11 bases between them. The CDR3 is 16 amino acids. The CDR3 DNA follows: TGTGCCAGCAGCTTGCAAGCGATAAGCTCCTACAATGAGCAGTTCTTC. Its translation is CASSLQAISSYNEQFF.

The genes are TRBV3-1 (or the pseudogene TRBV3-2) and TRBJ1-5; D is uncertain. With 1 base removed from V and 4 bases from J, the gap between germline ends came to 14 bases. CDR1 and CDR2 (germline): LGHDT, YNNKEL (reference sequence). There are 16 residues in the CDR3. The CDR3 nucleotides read TGTGCCAGCAGCCAAGGGACTCTTAGTGGTAATCAGCCCCAGCATTTT. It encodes CASSQGTLSGNQPQHF.

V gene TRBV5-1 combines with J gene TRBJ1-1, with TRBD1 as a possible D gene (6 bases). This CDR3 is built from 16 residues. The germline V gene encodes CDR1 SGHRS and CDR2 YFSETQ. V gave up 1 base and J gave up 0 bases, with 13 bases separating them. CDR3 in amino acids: CASSLTGMGMNTEAFF. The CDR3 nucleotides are TGCGCCAGCAGCTTGACAGGGATGGGCATGAACACTGAAGCTTTCTTT.

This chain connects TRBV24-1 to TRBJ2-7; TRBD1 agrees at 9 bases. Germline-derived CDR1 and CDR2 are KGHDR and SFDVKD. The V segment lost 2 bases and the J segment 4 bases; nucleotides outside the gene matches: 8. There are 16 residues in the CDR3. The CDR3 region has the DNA TGTGCCACCAGTGATTCTCCGGGACAGGGCTCGTACGAGCAGTACTTC. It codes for CATSDSPGQGSYEQYF.

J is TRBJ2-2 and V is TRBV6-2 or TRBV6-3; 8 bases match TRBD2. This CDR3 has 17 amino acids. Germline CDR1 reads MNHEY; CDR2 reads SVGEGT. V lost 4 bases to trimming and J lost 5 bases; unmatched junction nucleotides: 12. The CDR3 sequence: CASSSYQQRGRTGELFF. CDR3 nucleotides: TGTGCCAGCAGTTCGTACCAACAGCGGGGGAGGACCGGGGAGCTGTTTTTT.

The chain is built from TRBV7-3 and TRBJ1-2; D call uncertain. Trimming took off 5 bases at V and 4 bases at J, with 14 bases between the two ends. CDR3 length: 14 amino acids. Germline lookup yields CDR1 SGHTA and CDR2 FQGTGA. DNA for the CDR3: TGTGCCAGCAGCCCGTTGGACTCTACCTATGGCTACACCTTC. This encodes CASSPLDSTYGYTF.

CDR3 sequence (DNA): TGTGCCAGCAGCCCCTCTAAGTCCAATGAGCAGTTCTTC. Amino acids: CASSPSKSNEQFF. The chain recombines TRBV3-1 (or the pseudogene TRBV3-2) with TRBJ2-1; D ambiguous. The V end was cut by 4 bases, the J end by 6 bases, with 10 bases between. The CDR3 runs 13 residues. Germline V gene lookup returns CDR1 LGHDT and CDR2 YNNKEL (reference sequence).

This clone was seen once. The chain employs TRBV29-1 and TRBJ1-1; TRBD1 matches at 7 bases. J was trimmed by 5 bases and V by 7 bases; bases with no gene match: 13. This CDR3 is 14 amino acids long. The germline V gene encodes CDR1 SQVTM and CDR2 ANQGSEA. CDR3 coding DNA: TGCAGCGCAGACCAGACAGGGCAGGGAACTGAAGCTTTCTTT. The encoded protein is CSADQTGQGTEAFF. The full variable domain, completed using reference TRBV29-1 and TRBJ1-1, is SAVISQKPSRDICQRGTSLTIQCQVDSQVTMMFWYRQQPGQSLTLIATANQGSEATYESGFVIDKFPISRPNLTFSTLTVSNMSPEDSSIYLCSADQTGQGTEAFFGQGTRLTVV.

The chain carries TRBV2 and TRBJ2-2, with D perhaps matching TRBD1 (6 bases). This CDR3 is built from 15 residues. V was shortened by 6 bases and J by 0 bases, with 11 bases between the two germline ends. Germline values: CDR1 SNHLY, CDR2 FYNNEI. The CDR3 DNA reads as TGTGCCAGCAGAAGGACAGCGCCGAACACCGGGGAGCTGTTTTTT. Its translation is CASRRTAPNTGELFF. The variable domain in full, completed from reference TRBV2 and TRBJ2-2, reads EPEVTQTPSHQVTQMGQEVILRCVPISNHLYFYWYRQILGQKVEFLVSFYNNEISEKSEIFDDQFSVERPDGSNFTLKIRSTKLEDSAMYFCASRRTAPNTGELFFGEGSRLTVL.

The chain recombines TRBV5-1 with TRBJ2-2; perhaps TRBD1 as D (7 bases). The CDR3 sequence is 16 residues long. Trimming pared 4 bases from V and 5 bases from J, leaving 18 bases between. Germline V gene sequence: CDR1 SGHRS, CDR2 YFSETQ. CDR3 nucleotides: TGCGCCAGCAGCATTCAGGGGGGCGTTAGTACCGGGGAGCTGTTTTTT. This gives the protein CASSIQGGVSTGELFF.

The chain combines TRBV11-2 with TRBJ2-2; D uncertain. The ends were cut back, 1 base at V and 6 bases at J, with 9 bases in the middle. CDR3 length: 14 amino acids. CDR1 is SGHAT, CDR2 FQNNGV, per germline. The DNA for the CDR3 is TGTGCCAGCAGCTTAGTCCGTGGGCCCGGGGAGCTGTTTTTT. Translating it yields CASSLVRGPGELFF.

As DNA, the CDR3 is TGCAGCGCCGGGACATCCCCTGGCGAGCAGTACTTC. Translated, it gives CSAGTSPGEQYF. The rearrangement uses TRBV29-1 and TRBJ2-7; D perhaps matches TRBD1 (6 bases). The CDR3 has 12 amino acids. The V gene's germline CDR1 is SQVTM and CDR2 ANQGSEA. V shed 7 bases and J shed 6 bases, with 16 bases lying between them.

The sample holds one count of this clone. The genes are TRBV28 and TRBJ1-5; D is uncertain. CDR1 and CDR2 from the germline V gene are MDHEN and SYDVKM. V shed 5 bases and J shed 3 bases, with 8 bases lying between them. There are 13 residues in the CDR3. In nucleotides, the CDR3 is TGTGCCAGCAGTCCAGATTTCAATCAGCCCCAGCATTTT. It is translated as CASSPDFNQPQHF.

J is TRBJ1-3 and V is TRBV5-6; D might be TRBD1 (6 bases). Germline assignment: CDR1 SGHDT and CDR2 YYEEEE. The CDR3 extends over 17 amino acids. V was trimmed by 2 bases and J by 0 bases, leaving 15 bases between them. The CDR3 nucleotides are TGTGCCAGCAGCTTAAGCTTACCGGACAGCTCTGGAAACACCATATATTTT. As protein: CASSLSLPDSSGNTIYF.

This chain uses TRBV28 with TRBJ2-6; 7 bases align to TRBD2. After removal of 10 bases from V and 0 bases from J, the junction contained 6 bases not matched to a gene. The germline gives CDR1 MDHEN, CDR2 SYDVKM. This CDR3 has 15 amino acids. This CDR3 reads CATRELGSGANVLTF. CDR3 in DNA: TGTGCCACGCGGGAGTTGGGCTCTGGGGCCAACGTCCTGACTTTC.

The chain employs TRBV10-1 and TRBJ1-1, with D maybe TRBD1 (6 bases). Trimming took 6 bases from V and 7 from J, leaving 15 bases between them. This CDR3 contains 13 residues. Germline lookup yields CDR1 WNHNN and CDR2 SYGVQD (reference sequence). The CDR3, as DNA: TGCGCCAGCAGGAAAACAGGGAGTATTGAAGCTTTCTTT. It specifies CASRKTGSIEAFF.

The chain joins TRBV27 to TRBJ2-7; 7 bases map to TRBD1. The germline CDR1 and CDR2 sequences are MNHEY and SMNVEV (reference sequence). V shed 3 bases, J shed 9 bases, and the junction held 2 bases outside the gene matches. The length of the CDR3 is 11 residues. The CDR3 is CASSFWTGQYF. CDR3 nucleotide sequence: TGTGCCAGCAGTTTTTGGACAGGGCAGTACTTC.

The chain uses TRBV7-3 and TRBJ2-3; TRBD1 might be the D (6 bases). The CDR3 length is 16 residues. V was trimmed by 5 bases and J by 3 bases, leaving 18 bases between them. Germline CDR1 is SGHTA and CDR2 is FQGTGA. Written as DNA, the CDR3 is TGTGCCAGCAGCCAGCGTCTCGGCAGGGGAACAGATACGCAGTATTTT. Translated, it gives CASSQRLGRGTDTQYF.

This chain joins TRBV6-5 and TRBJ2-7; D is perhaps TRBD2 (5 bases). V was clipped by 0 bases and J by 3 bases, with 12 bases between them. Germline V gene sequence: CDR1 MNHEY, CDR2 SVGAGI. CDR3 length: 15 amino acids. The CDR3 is CASSYSLLGSYEQYF. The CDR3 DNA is TGTGCCAGCAGTTACTCGTTGCTAGGGAGCTACGAGCAGTACTTC.

CDR3 bases: TGTGCCAGCAGCAAAGGGCCGTGGGGAGAGTCTAACTATGGCTACACCTTC. Protein sequence: CASSKGPWGESNYGYTF. The chain combines TRBV21-1 with TRBJ1-2. TRBV21-1 is termed a pseudogene. This CDR3 is built from 17 residues.

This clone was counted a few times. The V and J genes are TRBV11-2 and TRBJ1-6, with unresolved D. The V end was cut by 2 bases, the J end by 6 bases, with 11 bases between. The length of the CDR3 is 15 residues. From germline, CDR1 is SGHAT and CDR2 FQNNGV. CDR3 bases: TGTGCCAGCAGCTTAAGCCCCGGGTCTAATTCACCCCTCCACTTT. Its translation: CASSLSPGSNSPLHF.

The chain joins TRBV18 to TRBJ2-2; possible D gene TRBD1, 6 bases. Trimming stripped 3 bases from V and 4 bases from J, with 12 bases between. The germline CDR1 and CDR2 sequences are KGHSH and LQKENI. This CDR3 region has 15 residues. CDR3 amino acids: CASSPATGSTGELFF. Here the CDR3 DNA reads TGTGCCAGCTCACCTGCGACAGGATCCACCGGGGAGCTGTTTTTT.

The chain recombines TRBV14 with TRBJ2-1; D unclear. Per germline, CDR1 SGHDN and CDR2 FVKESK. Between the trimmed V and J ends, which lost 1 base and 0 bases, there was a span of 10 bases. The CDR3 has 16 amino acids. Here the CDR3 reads CASSQVLSGSYNEQFF. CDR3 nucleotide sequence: TGTGCCAGCAGCCAAGTTCTGAGTGGCTCCTACAATGAGCAGTTCTTC.

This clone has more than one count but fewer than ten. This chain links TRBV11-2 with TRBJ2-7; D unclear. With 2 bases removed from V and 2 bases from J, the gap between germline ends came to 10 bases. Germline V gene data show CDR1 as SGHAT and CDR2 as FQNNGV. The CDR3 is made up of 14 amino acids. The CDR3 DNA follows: TGTGCCAGCAGCTTAAACAGACAAACCTACGAGCAGTACTTC. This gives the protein CASSLNRQTYEQYF.

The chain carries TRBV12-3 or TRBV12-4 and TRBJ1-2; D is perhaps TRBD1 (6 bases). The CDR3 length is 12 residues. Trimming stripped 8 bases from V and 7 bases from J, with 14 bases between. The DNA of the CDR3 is TGTGCCAGCTTTTCTGCGGGGGCTGGCTACACCTTC. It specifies CASFSAGAGYTF.

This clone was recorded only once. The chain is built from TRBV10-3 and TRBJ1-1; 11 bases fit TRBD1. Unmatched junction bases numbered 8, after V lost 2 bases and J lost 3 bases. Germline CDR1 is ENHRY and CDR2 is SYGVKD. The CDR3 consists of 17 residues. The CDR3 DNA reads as TGTGCCATCAGTGAGGCCGGGACAGGGGGGTGGGACACTGAAGCTTTCTTT. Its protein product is CAISEAGTGGWDTEAFF.

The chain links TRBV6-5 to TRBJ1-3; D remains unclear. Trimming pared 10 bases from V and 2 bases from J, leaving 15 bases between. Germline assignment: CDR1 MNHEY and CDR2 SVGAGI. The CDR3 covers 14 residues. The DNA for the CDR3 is TGTGCCACCAGGAGGCAGTCGACTGGAAACACCATATATTTT. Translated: CATRRQSTGNTIYF.